The subject of this entry is one TCR beta chain. The same CDR3 arises from other DNA sequences in this sample as well. In terms of age and location, participants ranged from about 18 to 95 years and lived in around 22 US areas. The record originates from a study of blood T cell repertoires in COVID-19. About the research overall: T cells, B-cell-depleted T cells, or PBMCs provided the cDNA or gDNA that served as material.

CDR1 is GTSNPN and CDR2 is SVGIG in the germline V gene (reference sequence). Trimming removed 0 bases from V and 8 bases from J; junction bases left unmatched: 6. The CDR3 is 15 residues long. Authors' data handling: From reference gene primer amplification, estimates of nucleated cell counts were derived. TCRdb's copy holds only in-frame clones and misses some; the assay was immunoSEQ multiplex PCR. V and J calls and clone size are copied from that table; D and trimming were computed from the DNA. The sample carries around 250,000 clones, 65% to 90% recorded once. The rearrangement uses TRBV30 and TRBJ1-6; 8 bases line up with TRBD1. Sample: PBMCs or T cells enriched from blood (not recorded which). The TCR comes from a woman between 50 and 59 years old with acute COVID-19. The CDR3 bases are TGTGCCTGGAGTGTTGGGGGCAGGGGGCATTCACCCCTCCACTTT. Its translation is CAWSVGGRGHSPLHF.